This passage covers 27 T cell receptor beta chains from one sample sequenced in a study of blood T cell repertoires in COVID-19. The table came from immunoSEQ multiplex PCR; TCRdb's copy has only in-frame clones and leaves some out. The sample includes hundreds of thousands of clones, approximately 88% of them seen just once. The sequencing sample was made of peripheral blood. The receptors originated from a woman in her 50s with COVID-19, enrolled during active disease.

A single count supports this clone. The chain uses TRBV19 and TRBJ1-6; 9 bases match TRBD1. V shed 5 bases, J shed 9 bases, and the junction held 8 bases outside the gene matches. Germline assignment: CDR1 LNHDA and CDR2 SQIVND (reference sequence). The length of the CDR3 is 15 residues. The CDR3 is CASSSLGQGGSPLHF. CDR3 sequence (DNA): TGTGCCAGTAGTTCCCTGGGACAGGGAGGTTCACCCCTCCACTTT.

The chain links TRBV19 to TRBJ2-1; 8 nucleotides match TRBD2. The CDR3 length is 13 residues. The germline CDR1 and CDR2 sequences are LNHDA and SQIVND (reference sequence). V gave up 7 bases and J gave up 3 bases; unmatched junction bases: 2. The CDR3 nucleotides read TGTGCCAGTAAAGCGGGAGACTACAATGAGCAGTTCTTC. Residues: CASKAGDYNEQFF.

The genes are TRBV4-1 and TRBJ1-2; 7 bases are a match to TRBD1. With 1 base clipped from V and 6 bases from J, the junction kept 2 bases outside the gene matches. The germline gives CDR1 MGHRA, CDR2 YSYEKL. This CDR3 has 13 amino acids. The CDR3 nucleotides are TGCGCCAGCAGCCAAGGCCAGGGGGATGGCTACACCTTC. Translation gives CASSQGQGDGYTF.

V is TRBV15 and J is TRBJ2-7; D perhaps matches TRBD2 (6 bases). The V end was cut by 1 base, the J end by 5 bases, with 9 bases between. This CDR3 contains 13 residues. CDR1 is LNHNV, CDR2 YYDKDF, per germline (reference sequence). The CDR3 protein is CATSRVGLDEQYF. CDR3 DNA sequence: TGTGCCACCAGCAGAGTGGGACTCGACGAGCAGTACTTC.

The chain carries TRBV10-3 and TRBJ1-4, with a tentative D call TRBD1 (5 bases). CDR3 length equals 14 residues. V shed 4 bases and J shed 7 bases, with 13 bases lying between them. Germline lookup yields CDR1 ENHRY and CDR2 SYGVKD. The CDR3 here is CAISGGEGTEKLFF. The DNA of the CDR3 is TGTGCCATCAGTGGGGGGGAAGGTACTGAAAAACTGTTTTTT.

The chain joins TRBV18 to TRBJ1-5; TRBD1 might be the D (5 bases). V lost 5 bases, J lost 4 bases, and 9 bases lay in between. Germline CDR1 reads KGHSH; CDR2 reads LQKENI. The length of the CDR3 is 13 residues. Here the CDR3 reads CASSAGVNQPQHF. In DNA form, the CDR3 reads TGTGCCAGCTCAGCGGGGGTGAATCAGCCCCAGCATTTT.

This chain uses TRBV29-1 with TRBJ2-3, with 8 bases aligning to TRBD1. J lost 4 bases, V lost 3 bases, and 3 bases had no gene match. The CDR3 loop spans 13 amino acids. Per germline, CDR1 SQVTM and CDR2 ANQGSEA. CDR3 nucleotide sequence: TGCAGCGTTGAGGACAGGGCCCCAGATACGCAGTATTTT. Amino acids: CSVEDRAPDTQYF.

V is TRBV6-5 and J is TRBJ2-7; TRBD1 matches 7 bases. V gave up 7 bases and J gave up 5 bases; unmatched junction bases: 14. Germline V gives CDR1 MNHEY, CDR2 SVGAGI. The CDR3 totals 15 residues. The DNA of the CDR3 is TGTGCCAGCAACCGCCTTACAGGGGATACGAACGAGCAGTACTTC. This encodes CASNRLTGDTNEQYF.

This chain links TRBV10-3 with TRBJ1-1, with D possibly matching TRBD1 (6 bases). The CDR3 spans 15 residues. Germline CDR1 reads ENHRY; CDR2 reads SYGVKD. Trimming removed 7 bases at V and 4 bases at J, with 19 bases between. The CDR3 spells CAITTELGGATEAFF. CDR3 DNA: TGTGCCATCACAACCGAACTGGGGGGGGCCACTGAAGCTTTCTTT.

This clone has a single count. CDR3 sequence: CASSDRTGGPYEQYF. For the CDR3, the DNA is TGCGCCAGCAGTGATCGGACAGGGGGGCCCTACGAGCAGTACTTC. The chain has TRBV10-2 and TRBJ2-7, with TRBD1 matching over 10 bases. This CDR3 is 15 amino acids long. The germline V gene encodes CDR1 WSHSY and CDR2 SAAADI. J was trimmed by 2 bases and V by 3 bases; bases with no gene match: 4.

This rearrangement joins TRBV12-3 or TRBV12-4 to TRBJ1-2; no clear D gene. V lost 5 bases, J lost 4 bases, and 11 bases lay in between. This CDR3 spans 13 amino acids. CDR3 sequence (DNA): TGTGCCAGCAGTGTCCGGGGATTCTATGGCTACACCTTC. Amino acids: CASSVRGFYGYTF.

The rearrangement links TRBV12-3 or TRBV12-4 to TRBJ1-1, with D uncertain. The CDR3 runs to 12 residues. V was cut by 6 bases and J by 2 bases, with 7 bases left in between. This chain's CDR3 is CASRTPNTEAFF. CDR3 coding DNA: TGTGCCAGCAGAACTCCAAACACTGAAGCTTTCTTT.

The chain has TRBV3-1 (or the pseudogene TRBV3-2) and TRBJ1-5; 7 bases align to TRBD1. Unmatched junction bases numbered 5, after V lost 1 base and J lost 5 bases. CDR1 is LGHDT, CDR2 YNNKEL, per germline (reference sequence). The CDR3 spans 15 residues. The CDR3 loop reads CASSQGRTGYQPQHF. CDR3 in DNA: TGTGCCAGCAGCCAAGGGAGGACAGGCTATCAGCCCCAGCATTTT.

The rearrangement uses TRBV4-1 and TRBJ2-3, with TRBD2 matching over 9 bases. Looked up from germline, CDR1 is MGHRA and CDR2 is YSYEKL. Trimming removed 3 bases from V and 3 bases from J; junction bases left unmatched: 13. This CDR3 has 18 residues. The CDR3 DNA follows: TGCGCCAGCAGCCATCCAAAAGAAGTAGCGGGGGAAACAGATACGCAGTATTTT. This codes for CASSHPKEVAGETDTQYF.

This chain connects TRBV11-3 to TRBJ1-1; possibly TRBD1 for D (6 bases). Germline assignment: CDR1 SGHNT and CDR2 YENEEA. CDR3 length: 12 residues. The V and J ends lost 0 bases and 7 bases respectively, with 6 bases between them. This CDR3 reads CASSLEGGEAFF. The CDR3 DNA reads TGTGCCAGCAGCTTAGAAGGGGGTGAAGCTTTCTTT.

The CDR3 DNA follows: TGTGCCAGCAGCCCCCAGGGGGAGCGTGGACAGTACTTC. Translation gives CASSPQGERGQYF. V is TRBV7-9 and J is TRBJ2-7; TRBD1 matches at 7 bases. V shed 5 bases and J 10 bases; nucleotides not matched to a gene: 11. The CDR3 is 13 amino acids. Germline CDR1 is SEHNR and CDR2 is FQNEAQ (reference sequence).

This clone was detected once. This chain joins TRBV5-1 and TRBJ2-5; the D gene is possibly TRBD1 (6 bases). CDR1 and CDR2 from the germline V gene are SGHRS and YFSETQ. The CDR3 sequence is 14 residues long. With 5 bases removed from V and 9 bases from J, the gap between germline ends came to 20 bases. CDR3: CASRVGANLRAQYF. CDR3 DNA: TGCGCCAGCAGAGTGGGGGCCAACCTAAGGGCCCAGTACTTC.

The CDR3 reads CAWRTGRNSPLHF. In DNA, the CDR3 is TGTGCCTGGAGGACAGGGAGGAATTCACCCCTCCACTTT. This sequence joins TRBV30 and TRBJ1-6; TRBD1 aligns across 7 bases. V was clipped by 3 bases and J by 7 bases; unmatched bases: 3. Germline CDR1 reads GTSNPN; CDR2 reads SVGIG (reference sequence). The CDR3 has 13 residues.

The chain recombines TRBV30 with TRBJ2-4; 10 nucleotides line up with TRBD1. The J segment lost 5 bases and the V segment lost 0 bases, leaving 4 bases of the junction unmatched. Per germline, CDR1 GTSNPN and CDR2 SVGIG (reference sequence). CDR3 size: 15 residues. This CDR3 is CAWSVLGTGENIQYF. The CDR3 coding sequence is TGTGCCTGGAGTGTTCTAGGGACAGGGGAAAACATTCAGTACTTC.

This clone was observed a handful of times. The chain is built from TRBV4-1 and TRBJ1-3; a possible D gene is TRBD1 (6 bases). CDR3 size: 14 residues. Trimming removed 6 bases from V and 4 bases from J, with 13 bases in between. Germline CDR1 is MGHRA and CDR2 is YSYEKL. The DNA of the CDR3 is TGCGCCAGCAGGGACACAGGGTCGGGAAACACCATATATTTT. Translated, it gives CASRDTGSGNTIYF.

The chain uses TRBV27 and TRBJ1-6; possible D gene TRBD1, 5 bases. Germline loops: CDR1 MNHEY, CDR2 SMNVEV (reference sequence). The length of the CDR3 is 15 residues. V lost 5 bases, J lost 8 bases, and 16 bases lay in between. DNA for the CDR3: TGTGCCAGCAGTCCACCGGCGGGACGGGATTCACCCCTCCACTTT. Translation: CASSPPAGRDSPLHF.

This clone was recorded only once. The rearrangement joins TRBV7-7 to TRBJ1-3; D gene uncertain. This CDR3 is 14 amino acids long. CDR1 and CDR2 (germline): SSHAT, FNYEAQ (reference sequence). The V end lost 1 base, the J end lost 1 base, and 5 bases lay between the germline ends. The CDR3 spells CASSLDGSGNTIYF. CDR3 sequence (DNA): TGTGCCAGCAGCTTAGACGGGTCTGGAAACACCATATATTTT.

The chain couples TRBV5-6 to TRBJ1-5; D gene uncertain. V was cut by 1 base and J by 5 bases, with 10 bases left in between. Per the germline V gene, CDR1 is SGHDT and CDR2 is YYEEEE. This CDR3 region has 14 residues. CDR3 residues: CASSLTGRYQPQHF. The DNA for the CDR3 is TGTGCCAGCAGCTTGACCGGGAGATATCAGCCCCAGCATTTT.

This clone came up once. The rearrangement links TRBV9 to TRBJ2-1, with 12 bases lining up with TRBD2. The germline CDR1 and CDR2 sequences are SGDLS and YYNGEE. The V gene end was trimmed by 2 bases and the J gene end by 5 bases; junction bases not matched to a gene: 8. This CDR3 has 17 amino acids. As DNA, the CDR3 is TGTGCCAGCAGCGTCCGACTAGCGGGAGAAGACGACAATGAGCAGTTCTTC. It specifies CASSVRLAGEDDNEQFF.

V is TRBV2 and J is TRBJ1-2, with D possibly being TRBD1 (6 bases). V was clipped by 6 bases and J by 5 bases, with 13 bases between them. Germline assignment: CDR1 SNHLY and CDR2 FYNNEI. This CDR3 is 13 amino acids long. The CDR3 loop reads CASRREGEYGYTF. CDR3 DNA sequence: TGTGCCAGCAGGAGGGAGGGGGAGTATGGCTACACCTTC.

This chain connects TRBV3-1 (or the pseudogene TRBV3-2) to TRBJ2-3; TRBD1 aligns across 9 bases. The V gene's germline CDR1 is LGHDT and CDR2 YNNKEL (reference sequence). The CDR3 has 15 residues. J gave up 0 bases and V 4 bases, and 2 bases lay outside the gene matches. The CDR3 reads CASSLTGGSTDTQYF. In nucleotides, the CDR3 is TGTGCCAGCAGCCTGACAGGGGGTAGCACAGATACGCAGTATTTT.

Here the CDR3 DNA reads TGTGCCAGCAGCGCCAGGGGTGGAAATCAGCCCCAGCATTTT. It translates to CASSARGGNQPQHF. This chain joins TRBV13 and TRBJ1-5; D might be TRBD1 (6 bases). The V and J ends lost 5 bases and 4 bases respectively, with 12 bases between them. The CDR3 covers 14 residues. Germline CDR1 is PRHDT and CDR2 is FYEKMQ (reference sequence).